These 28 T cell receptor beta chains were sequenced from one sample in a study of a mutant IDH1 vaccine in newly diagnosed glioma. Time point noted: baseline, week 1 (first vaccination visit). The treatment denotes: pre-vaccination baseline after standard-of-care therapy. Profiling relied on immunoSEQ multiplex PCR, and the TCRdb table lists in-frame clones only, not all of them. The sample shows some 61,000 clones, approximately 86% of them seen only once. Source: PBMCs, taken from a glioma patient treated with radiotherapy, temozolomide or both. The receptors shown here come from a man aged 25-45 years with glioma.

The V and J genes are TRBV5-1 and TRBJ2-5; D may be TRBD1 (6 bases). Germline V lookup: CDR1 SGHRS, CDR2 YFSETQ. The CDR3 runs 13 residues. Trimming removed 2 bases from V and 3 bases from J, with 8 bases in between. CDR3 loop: CASSFEGEETQYF. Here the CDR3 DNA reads TGCGCCAGCAGCTTTGAGGGGGAAGAGACCCAGTACTTC.

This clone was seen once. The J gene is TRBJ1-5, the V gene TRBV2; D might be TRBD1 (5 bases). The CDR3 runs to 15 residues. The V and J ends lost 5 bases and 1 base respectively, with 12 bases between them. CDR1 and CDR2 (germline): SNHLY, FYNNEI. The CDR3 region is CASSPGLTSNQPQHF. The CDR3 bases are TGTGCCAGCAGTCCGGGACTTACGAGCAATCAGCCCCAGCATTTT.

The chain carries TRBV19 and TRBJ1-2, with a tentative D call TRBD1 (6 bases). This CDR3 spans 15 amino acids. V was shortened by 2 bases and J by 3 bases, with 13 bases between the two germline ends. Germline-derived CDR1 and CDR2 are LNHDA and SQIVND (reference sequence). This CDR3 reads CASSISLTGDYGYTF. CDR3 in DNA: TGTGCCAGTAGTATATCCCTGACAGGAGACTATGGCTACACCTTC.

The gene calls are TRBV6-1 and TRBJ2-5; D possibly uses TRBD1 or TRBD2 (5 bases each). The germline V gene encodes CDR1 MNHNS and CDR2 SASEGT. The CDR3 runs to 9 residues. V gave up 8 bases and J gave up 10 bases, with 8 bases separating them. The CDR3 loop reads CASGDGQYF. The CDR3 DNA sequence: TGTGCCAGCGGGGACGGCCAGTACTTC.

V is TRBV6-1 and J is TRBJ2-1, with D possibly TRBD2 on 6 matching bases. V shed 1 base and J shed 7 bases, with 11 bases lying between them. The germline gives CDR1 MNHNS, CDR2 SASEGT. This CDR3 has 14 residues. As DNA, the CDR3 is TGTGCCAGCAGTGAAGGGATGGGGAGGAATGAGCAGTTCTTC. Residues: CASSEGMGRNEQFF.

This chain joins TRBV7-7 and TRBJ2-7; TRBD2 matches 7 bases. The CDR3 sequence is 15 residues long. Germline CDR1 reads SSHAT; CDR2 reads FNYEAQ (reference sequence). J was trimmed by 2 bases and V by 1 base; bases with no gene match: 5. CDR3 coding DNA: TGTGCCAGCAGCTTAGAATCTAGCGGCGCCTACGAGCAGTACTTC. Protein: CASSLESSGAYEQYF.

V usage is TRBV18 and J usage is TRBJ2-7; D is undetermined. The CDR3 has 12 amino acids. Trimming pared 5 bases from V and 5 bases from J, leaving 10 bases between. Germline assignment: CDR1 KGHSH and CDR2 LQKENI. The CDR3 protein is CASSSNRDEQYF. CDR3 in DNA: TGTGCCAGCTCATCGAACAGAGACGAGCAGTACTTC.

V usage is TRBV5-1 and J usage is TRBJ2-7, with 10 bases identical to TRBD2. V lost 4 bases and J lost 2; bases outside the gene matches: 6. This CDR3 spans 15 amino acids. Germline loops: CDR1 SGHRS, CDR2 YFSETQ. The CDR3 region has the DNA TGCGCCAGCAGCCAAACTAGCGGGGCGACCTACGAGCAGTACTTC. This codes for CASSQTSGATYEQYF.

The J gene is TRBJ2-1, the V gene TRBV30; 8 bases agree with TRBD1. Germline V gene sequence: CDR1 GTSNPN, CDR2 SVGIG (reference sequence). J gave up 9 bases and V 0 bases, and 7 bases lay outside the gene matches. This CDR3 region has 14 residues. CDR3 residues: CAWSVLPTGGEQFF. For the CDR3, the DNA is TGTGCCTGGAGTGTACTCCCCACAGGGGGTGAGCAGTTCTTC.

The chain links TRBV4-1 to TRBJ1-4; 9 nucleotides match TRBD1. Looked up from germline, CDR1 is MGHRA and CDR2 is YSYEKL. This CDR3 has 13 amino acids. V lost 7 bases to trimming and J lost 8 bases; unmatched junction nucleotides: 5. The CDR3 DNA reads TGCGCCAGCAAGGACAGGGGACACGAAAAACTGTTTTTT. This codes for CASKDRGHEKLFF.

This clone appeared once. As DNA, the CDR3 is TGCGCCAGCAGCTCGGACAGGGGACGTATGAACACTGAAGCTTTCTTT. This translates into CASSSDRGRMNTEAFF. This sequence joins TRBV5-1 and TRBJ1-1, with TRBD1 matching over 9 bases. CDR3 length: 16 amino acids. The germline V gene has CDR1 SGHRS and CDR2 YFSETQ. The V segment lost 3 bases and the J segment 0 bases; nucleotides outside the gene matches: 6.

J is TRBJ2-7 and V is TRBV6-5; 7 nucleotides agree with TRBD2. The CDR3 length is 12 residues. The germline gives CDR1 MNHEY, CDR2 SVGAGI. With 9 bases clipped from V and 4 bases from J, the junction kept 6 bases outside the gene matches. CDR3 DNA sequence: TGTGCCAGTGCAGCGGGATGGTACGAGCAGTACTTC. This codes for CASAAGWYEQYF.

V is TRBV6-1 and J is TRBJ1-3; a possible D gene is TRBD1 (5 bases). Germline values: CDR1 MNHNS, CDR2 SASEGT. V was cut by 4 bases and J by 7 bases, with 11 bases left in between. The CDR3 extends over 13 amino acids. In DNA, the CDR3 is TGTGCCAGCAGTGTTGGGGGAGGGAACACCATATATTTT. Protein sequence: CASSVGGGNTIYF.

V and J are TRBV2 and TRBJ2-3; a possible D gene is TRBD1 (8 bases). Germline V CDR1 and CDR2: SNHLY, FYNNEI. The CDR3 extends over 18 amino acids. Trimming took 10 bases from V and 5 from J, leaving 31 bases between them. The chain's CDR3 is CAKRGGGLRGRPRDTQYF. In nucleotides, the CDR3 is TGTGCCAAACGCGGGGGCGGGCTCAGGGGGCGCCCCAGAGATACGCAGTATTTT.

The CDR3 region is CASREGGWGTDTQYF. Written as DNA, the CDR3 is TGTGCCAGCAGAGAGGGGGGATGGGGCACAGATACGCAGTATTTT. This chain uses TRBV2 with TRBJ2-3; D may be TRBD1 or TRBD2 (6 bases each). Looked up from germline, CDR1 is SNHLY and CDR2 is FYNNEI. The V end was cut by 6 bases, the J end by 1 base, with 14 bases between. The length of the CDR3 is 15 residues.

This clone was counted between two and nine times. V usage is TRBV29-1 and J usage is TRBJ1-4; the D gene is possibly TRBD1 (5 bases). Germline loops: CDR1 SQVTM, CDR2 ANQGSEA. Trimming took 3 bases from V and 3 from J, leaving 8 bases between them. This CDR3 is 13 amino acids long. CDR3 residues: CSVEQGANEKLFF. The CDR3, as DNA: TGCAGCGTTGAGCAGGGAGCTAATGAAAAACTGTTTTTT.

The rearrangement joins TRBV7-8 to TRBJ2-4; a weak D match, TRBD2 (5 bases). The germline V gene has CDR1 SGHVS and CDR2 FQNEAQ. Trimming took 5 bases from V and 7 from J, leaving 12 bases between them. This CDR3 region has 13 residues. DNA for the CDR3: TGTGCCAGCAGCCCGGGGAATCTGAACATTCAGTACTTC. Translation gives CASSPGNLNIQYF.

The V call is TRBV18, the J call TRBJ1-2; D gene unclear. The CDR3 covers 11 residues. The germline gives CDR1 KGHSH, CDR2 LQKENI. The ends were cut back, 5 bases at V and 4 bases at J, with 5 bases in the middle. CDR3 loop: CASSEAYGYTF. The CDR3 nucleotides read TGTGCCAGCTCAGAGGCCTATGGCTACACCTTC.

DNA of the CDR3: TGCAGCGTTGAAGATCTTACTAGCGGGTGGTACAATGAGCAGTTCTTC. Protein sequence: CSVEDLTSGWYNEQFF. The chain couples TRBV29-1 to TRBJ2-1; 9 nucleotides align to TRBD2. This CDR3 is 16 amino acids long. Germline V CDR1 and CDR2: SQVTM, ANQGSEA. V was clipped by 0 bases and J by 4 bases; unmatched bases: 7.

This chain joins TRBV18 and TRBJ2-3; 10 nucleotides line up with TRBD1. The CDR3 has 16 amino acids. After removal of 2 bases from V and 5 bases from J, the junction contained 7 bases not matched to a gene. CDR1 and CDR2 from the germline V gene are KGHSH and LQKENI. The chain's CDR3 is CASSPSLTGGRDTQYF. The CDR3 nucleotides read TGTGCCAGCTCACCATCCTTGACAGGGGGCAGAGATACGCAGTATTTT.

Here the CDR3 reads CASSPARSYEQYF. For the CDR3, the DNA is TGTGCCAGCTCCCCTGCCCGGAGCTACGAGCAGTACTTC. The chain recombines TRBV18 with TRBJ2-7; D gene ambiguous. V lost 6 bases and J 3 bases, leaving 12 bases between the germline ends. The CDR3 has 13 residues. Germline V gene lookup returns CDR1 KGHSH and CDR2 LQKENI.

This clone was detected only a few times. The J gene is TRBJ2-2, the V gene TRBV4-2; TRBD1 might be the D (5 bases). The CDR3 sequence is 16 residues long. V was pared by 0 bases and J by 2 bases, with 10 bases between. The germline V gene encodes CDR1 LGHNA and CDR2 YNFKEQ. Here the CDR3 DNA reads TGTGCCAGCAGCCAAGAAGGGGAATCCAACACCGGGGAGCTGTTTTTT. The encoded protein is CASSQEGESNTGELFF.

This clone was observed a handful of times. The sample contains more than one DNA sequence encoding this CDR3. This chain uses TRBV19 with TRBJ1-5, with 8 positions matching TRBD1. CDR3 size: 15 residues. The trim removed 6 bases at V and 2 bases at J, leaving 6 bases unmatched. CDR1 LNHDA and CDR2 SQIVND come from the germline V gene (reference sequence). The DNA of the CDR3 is TGTGCCAGTAGCCGCGACAGGGGCGGCAATCAGCCCCAGCATTTT. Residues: CASSRDRGGNQPQHF.

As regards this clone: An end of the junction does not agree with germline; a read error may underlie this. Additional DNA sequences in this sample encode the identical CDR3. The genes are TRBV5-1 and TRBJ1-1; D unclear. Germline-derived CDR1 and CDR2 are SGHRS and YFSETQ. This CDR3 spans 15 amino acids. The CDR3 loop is CASSSRQGMNTEAFF. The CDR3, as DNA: TGCGCCAGCAGCTCCCGACAAGGAATGAATACTGAAGCTTTCTTT.

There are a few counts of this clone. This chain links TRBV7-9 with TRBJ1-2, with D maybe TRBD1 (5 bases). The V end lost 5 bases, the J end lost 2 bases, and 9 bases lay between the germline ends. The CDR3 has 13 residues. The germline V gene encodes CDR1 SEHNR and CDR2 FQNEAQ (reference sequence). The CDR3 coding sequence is TGTGCCAGCAGCCGACAGACAAACTATGGCTACACCTTC. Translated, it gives CASSRQTNYGYTF.

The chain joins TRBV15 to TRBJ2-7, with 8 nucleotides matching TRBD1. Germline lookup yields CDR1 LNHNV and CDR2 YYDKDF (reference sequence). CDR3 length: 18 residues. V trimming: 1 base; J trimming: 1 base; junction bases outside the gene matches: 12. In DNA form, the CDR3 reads TGTGCCACCAGCAGAGCGCGGCCAAACAGGGGGTTATCCTACGAGCAGTACTTC. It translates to CATSRARPNRGLSYEQYF.

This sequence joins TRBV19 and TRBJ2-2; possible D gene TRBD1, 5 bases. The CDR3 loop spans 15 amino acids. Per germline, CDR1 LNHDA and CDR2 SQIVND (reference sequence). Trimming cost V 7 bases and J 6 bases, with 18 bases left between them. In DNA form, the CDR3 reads TGTGCCAGTACCAACATAGACAGTAGACCCGGGGAGCTGTTTTTT. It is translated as CASTNIDSRPGELFF.

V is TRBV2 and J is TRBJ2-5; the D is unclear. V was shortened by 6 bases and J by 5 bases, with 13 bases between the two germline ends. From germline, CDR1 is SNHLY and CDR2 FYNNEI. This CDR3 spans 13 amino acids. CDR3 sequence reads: CASRRFSLETQYF. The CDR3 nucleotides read TGTGCCAGCAGACGTTTTAGTTTGGAGACCCAGTACTTC.